This T cell receptor (beta chain) is from a study of shared clonotypes between healthy human individuals. At the level of the study: The composition of the donors was two women and a few men aged 18 to 49.

The CDR3 has 14 residues. Deletions cut 2 bases from V and 7 bases from J, with 13 bases between. Germline V gene sequence: CDR1 SGHRS, CDR2 YFSETQ. Measured with immunoSEQ multiplex PCR; TCRdb has only the in-frame clones, and not every one. The sample lists millions of clones; 85% to 95% were seen once. The chain is built from TRBV5-1 and TRBJ2-1; D is undetermined. The source of this sequence is a man aged 18 to 35 in good health. Some clones in this sample may be carry-over from other donors' samples. Sample: naive CD4+ T cells from PBMCs. This sample's subset: CD45RA+ positively selected. The CDR3 sequence is CASSLFVAGNEQFF. CDR3 nucleotide sequence: TGCGCCAGCAGCTTATTCGTAGCTGGGAATGAGCAGTTCTTC.